The T cell receptor (beta chain) under discussion was sequenced for a study of blood T cell repertoires in COVID-19. The overall study: Samples representing acute and convalescent COVID-19 were sourced from the United States, Italy and Spain.

Some clones are missing from TCRdb's copy, which holds only in-frame ones; the method was immunoSEQ multiplex PCR. The repertoire holds roughly 52,000 clones, with about 87% as singletons. Trimming took off 5 bases at V and 8 bases at J, with 22 bases between the two ends. The CDR3 is made up of 17 amino acids. Germline values: CDR1 SGHAT, CDR2 FQNNGV. This receptor was taken from a man between 35 and 55 years old with COVID-19, enrolled during active disease. Sequenced: peripheral blood. The J gene is TRBJ1-6, the V gene TRBV11-2, with D maybe TRBD1 (6 bases). CDR3 residues: CASSGGDLPGGHSPLHF. The DNA for the CDR3 is TGTGCCAGCAGCGGTGGGGACCTCCCCGGGGGGCATTCACCCCTCCACTTT.